A single count supports the clone carrying this TCR beta chain. Under the authors' procedure: Cell counts per sample came from amplifying reference gene primers. The assay was immunoSEQ multiplex PCR, and TCRdb's table has in-frame clones only and misses some. Clone size and V and J calls were adopted from that table, with D and trimming inferred from the DNA. The sample holds over 45,000 clones; approximately 91% are singletons and the top ten take 8.5%. The CDR3 runs 15 residues. Trimming took 5 bases from V and 7 from J; bases not matched to a gene: 3. CDR1 and CDR2 (germline): SGHTS, YDEGEE. The sample originates from a study of blood T cell repertoires in COVID-19. As for the study in general: Some COVID-19 samples were acute and others convalescent; all came from the United States, Italy and Spain. Nucleic acid was either cDNA or gDNA, and it came from T cells, B-cell-depleted T cells, or PBMCs.

The sequencing input was peripheral blood. The V and J genes are TRBV5-8 and TRBJ2-1, with 16 bases lining up with TRBD2. This clonotype was sampled from a man aged 55 to 70 with active COVID-19. The CDR3 is CASRKGLAGGNEQFF. CDR3 DNA: TGTGCCAGCAGGAAGGGACTAGCGGGAGGGAATGAGCAGTTCTTC.